A single sample gave rise to the 18 T cell receptor beta chains below, sequenced in a study of blood T cell repertoires in COVID-19. The data were produced by immunoSEQ multiplex PCR, yet TCRdb's version contains in-frame clones alone and is incomplete. The table records about 64,000 clones, around nine tenths of them present only once. Material: peripheral blood. The source of these receptors is a man in his 70s with acute or convalescent COVID-19.

This chain connects TRBV28 to TRBJ2-3; D call uncertain. V lost 7 bases and J 0 bases, leaving 20 bases between the germline ends. Germline lookup yields CDR1 MDHEN and CDR2 SYDVKM. The CDR3 contains 17 residues. The CDR3 loop reads CASNDNPRITSTDTQYF. In DNA, the CDR3 is TGTGCCAGCAACGATAACCCGCGGATAACTAGCACAGATACGCAGTATTTT.

The chain carries TRBV7-9 and TRBJ1-1; 7 bases match TRBD1. The CDR3 totals 18 residues. The junction had 17 bases not matched to a gene; V was cut back by 6 bases and J by 1 base. Germline V gives CDR1 SEHNR, CDR2 FQNEAQ (reference sequence). CDR3 sequence reads: CASRQPSRIGQENTEAFF. The CDR3 DNA reads as TGTGCCAGCAGACAGCCATCCCGAATTGGACAGGAGAACACTGAAGCTTTCTTT.

The gene calls are TRBV6-1 and TRBJ2-1, with TRBD1 identical over 7 bases. With V trimmed by 2 bases and J by 7 bases, 8 bases remained unmatched. The CDR3 spans 15 residues. From germline, CDR1 is MNHNS and CDR2 SASEGT. The DNA for the CDR3 is TGTGCCAGCAGTGAAAGATTAGGACAGGAGAATGAGCAGTTCTTC. This translates into CASSERLGQENEQFF.

The V gene is TRBV5-4, the J gene TRBJ1-2; tentatively, D is TRBD1 (5 bases). The CDR3 sequence is 12 residues long. The V and J ends lost 0 bases and 7 bases respectively, with 7 bases between them. Looked up from germline, CDR1 is SGHNT and CDR2 is YYREEE (reference sequence). CDR3 nucleotide sequence: TGTGCCAGCAGCTTGGACAGGATTGGCTACACCTTC. This encodes CASSLDRIGYTF.

This rearrangement joins TRBV12-3 or TRBV12-4 to TRBJ1-2; 7 nucleotides line up with TRBD1. V trimming: 5 bases; J trimming: 4 bases; junction bases outside the gene matches: 4. The CDR3 extends over 13 amino acids. The CDR3 protein is CASSEGQIYGYTF. The CDR3 bases are TGTGCCAGCAGTGAGGGACAGATCTATGGCTACACCTTC.

The gene calls are TRBV2 and TRBJ1-4; TRBD1 agrees at 7 bases. J was trimmed by 0 bases and V by 7 bases; bases with no gene match: 5. Germline-derived CDR1 and CDR2 are SNHLY and FYNNEI. The CDR3 has 15 residues. CDR3 sequence: CASTPQGSTNEKLFF. CDR3 in DNA: TGTGCCAGCACCCCACAGGGGTCAACTAATGAAAAACTGTTTTTT.

CDR3 bases: TGCAGCGTTAGGGGGCTAGCGGGACTCCAAGAGACCCAGTACTTC. This gives the protein CSVRGLAGLQETQYF. The chain combines TRBV29-1 with TRBJ2-5; 9 positions agree with TRBD2. V shed 5 bases, J shed 1 base, and the junction held 8 bases outside the gene matches. CDR3 length: 15 amino acids. CDR1 is SQVTM and CDR2 is ANQGSEA in the germline V gene.

In its sample, this clone was seen once. J is TRBJ2-5 and V is TRBV18; 9 positions agree with TRBD1. The CDR3 spans 15 residues. Germline V gene sequence: CDR1 KGHSH, CDR2 LQKENI. The trim removed 1 base at V and 2 bases at J, leaving 2 bases unmatched. CDR3 bases: TGTGCCAGCTCACCACTGGGACAGGGTCAAGAGACCCAGTACTTC. This translates into CASSPLGQGQETQYF.

V usage is TRBV7-9 and J usage is TRBJ2-7; D may be TRBD1 (5 bases). The CDR3 length is 18 residues. The V and J ends lost 5 bases and 9 bases respectively, with 32 bases between them. CDR1 and CDR2 (germline): SEHNR, FQNEAQ (reference sequence). CDR3 amino acids: CASSPLGSRLGLLPGQYF. The CDR3 bases are TGTGCCAGCAGCCCGCTCGGCTCCAGGTTGGGGCTACTCCCGGGGCAGTACTTC. The full variable domain, in which reference TRBV7-9 and TRBJ2-7 provide the parts outside the CDR3, is DTGVSQNPRHKITKRGQNVTFRCDPISEHNRLYWYRQTLGQGPEFLTYFQNEAQLEKSRLLSDRFSAERPKGSFSTLEIQRTEQGDSAMYLCASSPLGSRLGLLPGQYFGPGTRLTVT.

The V gene is TRBV4-2, the J gene TRBJ1-1, with D possibly TRBD1 on 5 matching bases. This CDR3 is built from 16 residues. Germline CDR1 LGHNA, CDR2 YNFKEQ. Trimming took 0 bases from V and 0 from J, leaving 11 bases between them. Here the CDR3 reads CASSQDLGHLNTEAFF. The CDR3 nucleotides read TGTGCCAGCAGCCAAGATTTAGGACACCTGAACACTGAAGCTTTCTTT.

The rearrangement links TRBV7-9 to TRBJ1-1; the D gene is possibly TRBD1 (5 bases). CDR3 size: 13 residues. Trimming cost V 6 bases and J 1 base, with 9 bases left between them. Germline lookup yields CDR1 SEHNR and CDR2 FQNEAQ (reference sequence). CDR3 residues: CASREQANTEAFF. The CDR3 nucleotides are TGTGCCAGCAGAGAACAGGCGAACACTGAAGCTTTCTTT.

This clone occurred a few times. The chain carries TRBV5-5 and TRBJ1-2, with no clear D. The V gene's germline CDR1 is SGHKS and CDR2 YYEKEE (reference sequence). Deletions cut 1 base from V and 4 bases from J, with 8 bases between. CDR3 size: 13 residues. CDR3 coding DNA: TGTGCCAGCAGCTTGAGAGGAAGCTATGGCTACACCTTC. Protein sequence: CASSLRGSYGYTF.

J is TRBJ1-2 and V is TRBV27; TRBD1 is a possible D gene (6 bases). Germline-derived CDR1 and CDR2 are MNHEY and SMNVEV (reference sequence). The CDR3 consists of 17 residues. Trimming took 5 bases from V and 3 from J, leaving 22 bases between them. The CDR3 reads CASSPALDSLKDYGYTF. CDR3 DNA: TGTGCCAGCAGTCCCGCTCTGGACAGCTTGAAAGACTATGGCTACACCTTC.

This clone was picked up many times. Other DNA sequences in the same sample also yield this CDR3. The V gene is TRBV18, the J gene TRBJ1-6; D perhaps matches TRBD1 (6 bases). CDR1 is KGHSH and CDR2 is LQKENI in the germline V gene. The length of the CDR3 is 15 residues. V lost 2 bases and J 5 bases, leaving 10 bases between the germline ends. The CDR3, as DNA: TGTGCCAGCTCACCAGGCAGGGGCCATAATTCACCCCTCCACTTT. It specifies CASSPGRGHNSPLHF. Combining the CDR3 with reference TRBV18 and TRBJ1-6 gives the whole variable domain NAGVMQNPRHLVRRRGQEARLRCSPMKGHSHVYWYRQLPEEGLKFMVYLQKENIIDESGMPKERFSAEFPKEGPSILRIQQVVRGDSAAYFCASSPGRGHNSPLHFGNGTRLTVT.

The V call is TRBV4-3, the J call TRBJ2-1, with TRBD2 matching over 14 bases. J gave up 5 bases and V 4 bases, and 13 bases lay outside the gene matches. CDR1 and CDR2 from the germline V gene are LGHNA and YSLEER. CDR3 length: 19 residues. The CDR3 region has the DNA TGCGCCAGCAGCCCCCGGACTAGCGGGGGGCTCATAGGGAACAATGAGCAGTTCTTC. Protein sequence: CASSPRTSGGLIGNNEQFF.

This chain joins TRBV5-6 and TRBJ2-7, with 14 bases aligning to TRBD2. The V segment lost 1 base and the J segment 3 bases; nucleotides outside the gene matches: 3. The CDR3 consists of 16 residues. Germline values: CDR1 SGHDT, CDR2 YYEEEE. CDR3: CASSLPGLAGVYEQYF. In nucleotides, the CDR3 is TGTGCCAGCAGCTTGCCGGGACTAGCGGGGGTCTACGAGCAGTACTTC.

This rearrangement joins TRBV4-1 to TRBJ1-5; perhaps TRBD1 as D (5 bases). The V end was cut by 3 bases, the J end by 5 bases, with 11 bases between. The CDR3 runs to 14 residues. The germline V gene has CDR1 MGHRA and CDR2 YSYEKL. For the CDR3, the DNA is TGCGCCAGCAGCCAGGGGGGGAGTCATCAGCCCCAGCATTTT. This sequence encodes CASSQGGSHQPQHF.

CDR3 DNA: TGCGCCAGCAGCACCGAGACAGCCTCCTACGAGCAGTACTTC. Residues: CASSTETASYEQYF. The J gene is TRBJ2-7, the V gene TRBV5-1; D is perhaps TRBD1 (5 bases). The length of the CDR3 is 14 residues. Trimming stripped 4 bases from V and 0 bases from J, with 11 bases between. Germline lookup yields CDR1 SGHRS and CDR2 YFSETQ.